This passage covers 22 T cell receptor beta chains from one sample sequenced in a study of cytomegalovirus exposure and HLA in healthy donors. Only in-frame clones appear in the TCRdb table, and some are missing; sequencing was by immunoSEQ multiplex PCR. Altogether roughly 300,000 clones are present, about 90% being singletons, with the ten largest covering 1.2%. The sequenced material came from PBMCs. The receptors were gathered from a woman in her 30s in good health and CMV-seropositive.

The genes are TRBV28 and TRBJ1-2; TRBD1 matches 8 bases. The germline gives CDR1 MDHEN, CDR2 SYDVKM. This CDR3 is 16 amino acids long. The V segment lost 5 bases and the J segment 0 bases; nucleotides outside the gene matches: 8. CDR3 region: CASSTDREGTNYGYTF. CDR3 nucleotides: TGTGCCAGCAGTACGGACAGGGAGGGGACTAACTATGGCTACACCTTC.

This clone was observed a single time. CDR3 sequence (DNA): TGTGCCAGCAGTTACCGAGACCCCTGGGGCGGGGACGAGCAGTACTTC. This encodes CASSYRDPWGGDEQYF. V is TRBV6-5 and J is TRBJ2-7, with D tentatively TRBD2 (6 bases). Deletions cut 2 bases from V and 5 bases from J, with 19 bases between. This CDR3 is built from 16 residues. CDR1 and CDR2 from the germline V gene are MNHEY and SVGAGI.

The gene calls are TRBV7-8 and TRBJ2-3, with 9 bases matching TRBD2. This CDR3 has 17 amino acids. From germline, CDR1 is SGHVS and CDR2 FQNEAQ. Trimming removed 2 bases from V and 6 bases from J; junction bases left unmatched: 12. CDR3 sequence (DNA): TGTGCCAGCAGCTTAATTCTCCGCGGGGGGGCTACGGATACGCAGTATTTT. It yields the protein CASSLILRGGATDTQYF.

The V gene is TRBV6-5, the J gene TRBJ1-1; 8 positions match TRBD1. The ends lost 4 bases at V and 7 bases at J; junction bases unmatched: 5. The CDR3 consists of 13 residues. Germline values: CDR1 MNHEY, CDR2 SVGAGI. CDR3: CASSSGTGVEAFF. In DNA form, the CDR3 reads TGTGCCAGCAGTTCCGGGACAGGCGTTGAAGCTTTCTTT.

This clone was counted only a few times. V and J are TRBV5-1 and TRBJ2-7; 10 bases line up with TRBD1. Germline CDR1 and CDR2: SGHRS and YFSETQ. V lost 0 bases to trimming and J lost 5 bases; unmatched junction nucleotides: 2. This CDR3 spans 14 amino acids. In nucleotides, the CDR3 is TGCGCCAGCAGCTTGGGGGACAGGGGCCACGAGCAGTACTTC. The encoded protein is CASSLGDRGHEQYF. Supplemented by reference TRBV5-1 and TRBJ2-7, the full variable domain reads KAGVTQTPRYLIKTRGQQVTLSCSPISGHRSVSWYQQTPGQGLQFLFEYFSETQRNKGNFPGRFSGRQFSNSRSEMNVSTLELGDSALYLCASSLGDRGHEQYFGPGTRLTVT.

V is TRBV7-9 and J is TRBJ2-3; 9 bases align to TRBD2. The CDR3 has 18 amino acids. Germline assignment: CDR1 SEHNR and CDR2 FQNEAQ (reference sequence). Germline trimming cut 3 bases from V and 3 bases from J; bases unmatched to any gene: 13. The CDR3 sequence: CASSLALRAGGHTDTQYF. CDR3 nucleotides: TGTGCCAGCAGCTTGGCCCTTAGGGCGGGGGGGCATACAGATACGCAGTATTTT.

This clone was seen only once. The rearrangement links TRBV7-7 to TRBJ2-7; 9 bases align to TRBD1. Germline V gives CDR1 SSHAT, CDR2 FNYEAQ (reference sequence). V shed 5 bases and J 1 base; nucleotides not matched to a gene: 3. This CDR3 region has 14 residues. The CDR3 protein is CASSPDRGSYEQYF. The CDR3 DNA sequence: TGTGCCAGCAGCCCGGACAGGGGATCCTACGAGCAGTACTTC.

The J gene is TRBJ1-2, the V gene TRBV2, with D perhaps matching TRBD1 (5 bases). The CDR3 spans 13 residues. The germline V gene encodes CDR1 SNHLY and CDR2 FYNNEI. The V and J ends lost 6 bases and 0 bases respectively, with 8 bases between them. CDR3 bases: TGTGCCAGCAGCCGGGACCCTAACTATGGCTACACCTTC. Protein sequence: CASSRDPNYGYTF.

This clone was detected once. The chain recombines TRBV28 with TRBJ2-5, with D possibly matching TRBD2 (6 bases). This CDR3 spans 15 amino acids. CDR1 MDHEN and CDR2 SYDVKM come from the germline V gene. V was shortened by 2 bases and J by 4 bases, with 14 bases between the two germline ends. The CDR3 loop reads CASSLGGAMIETQYF. The CDR3 DNA reads as TGTGCCAGCAGTTTAGGCGGGGCGATGATAGAGACCCAGTACTTC.

This chain connects TRBV4-2 to TRBJ2-1, with unresolved D. CDR1 LGHNA and CDR2 YNFKEQ come from the germline V gene. Deletions cut 0 bases from V and 0 bases from J, with 9 bases between. CDR3 length equals 16 residues. CDR3 nucleotides: TGTGCCAGCAGCCAAGAGCCCAGGAGCTCCTACAATGAGCAGTTCTTC. This gives the protein CASSQEPRSSYNEQFF.

The CDR3 region is CASSLRTSGEFSYNEQFF. The CDR3 nucleotides read TGCGCCAGCAGCTTGCGGACTAGCGGGGAATTCTCCTACAATGAGCAGTTCTTC. This chain joins TRBV5-1 and TRBJ2-1; TRBD2 matches 12 bases. The CDR3 has 18 amino acids. Germline assignment: CDR1 SGHRS and CDR2 YFSETQ. V dropped 1 base and J dropped 0; count of bases not matched to a gene: 5.

The genes are TRBV5-1 and TRBJ1-2, with TRBD1 matching over 7 bases. The junction had 10 bases not matched to a gene; V was cut back by 0 bases and J by 8 bases. The germline V gene has CDR1 SGHRS and CDR2 YFSETQ. The CDR3 is made up of 15 amino acids. The CDR3 nucleotides are TGCGCCAGCAGCTTGGCCGGGACAGCACCGCGCGGCTACACCTTC. Translating it yields CASSLAGTAPRGYTF.

This sequence joins TRBV5-1 and TRBJ1-2, with 7 positions matching TRBD1. This CDR3 comprises 14 residues. Trimming cost V 5 bases and J 2 bases; bases outside gene matches: 6. Germline V gene sequence: CDR1 SGHRS, CDR2 YFSETQ. This CDR3 is CASSTGALNYGYTF. As DNA, the CDR3 is TGCGCCAGCAGTACAGGGGCCCTGAACTATGGCTACACCTTC.

This rearrangement joins TRBV7-2 to TRBJ2-1; TRBD2 is a possible D gene (5 bases). This CDR3 has 14 amino acids. The germline V gene has CDR1 SGHTA and CDR2 FQGNSA. The V end was cut by 4 bases, the J end by 7 bases, with 14 bases between. CDR3 coding DNA: TGTGCCAGCAGCTCCATGCCACTAGGGAATGAGCAGTTCTTC. Translating gives CASSSMPLGNEQFF. Drawing the rest from reference TRBV7-2 and TRBJ2-1, the complete variable domain is GAGVSQSPSNKVTEKGKDVELRCDPISGHTALYWYRQSLGQGLEFLIYFQGNSAPDKSGLPSDRFSAERTGGSVSTLTIQRTQQEDSAVYLCASSSMPLGNEQFFGPGTRLTVL.

The rearrangement links TRBV28 to TRBJ2-3; TRBD2 matches 11 bases. After removal of 1 base from V and 8 bases from J, the junction contained 14 bases not matched to a gene. Looked up from germline, CDR1 is MDHEN and CDR2 is SYDVKM. This CDR3 has 18 residues. Here the CDR3 DNA reads TGTGCCAGCAGTTTATACTCCGAAGATAGCGGGGGGGCCGGTACGCAGTATTTT. Translated, it gives CASSLYSEDSGGAGTQYF.

The chain couples TRBV18 to TRBJ1-2; D may be TRBD1 (6 bases). CDR3 length equals 15 residues. Germline V gene sequence: CDR1 KGHSH, CDR2 LQKENI. Trimming stripped 0 bases from V and 2 bases from J, with 10 bases between. CDR3 in DNA: TGTGCCAGCTCACCACCGCTACAGGGAAACTATGGCTACACCTTC. Protein: CASSPPLQGNYGYTF.

V is TRBV9 and J is TRBJ2-7, with a weak D call TRBD1 (6 bases). CDR1 and CDR2 (germline): SGDLS, YYNGEE. The V end lost 0 bases, the J end lost 2 bases, and 12 bases lay between the germline ends. The CDR3 covers 15 residues. The chain's CDR3 is CASSVATGQTYEQYF. The CDR3 DNA follows: TGTGCCAGCAGCGTAGCTACAGGGCAGACCTACGAGCAGTACTTC.

A remark on this clone: The sample has other DNA sequences that encode this CDR3 too. The chain employs TRBV27 and TRBJ1-2; D is perhaps TRBD1 (6 bases). The V end lost 3 bases, the J end lost 5 bases, and 10 bases lay between the germline ends. The CDR3 has 13 amino acids. Germline CDR1 MNHEY, CDR2 SMNVEV (reference sequence). The CDR3 DNA sequence: TGTGCCAGCAGTTTCGGACAGACGTATGGCTACACCTTC. As protein: CASSFGQTYGYTF.

This clone has a single count. V is TRBV7-6 and J is TRBJ2-1, with TRBD2 matching 7 bases. The V gene's germline CDR1 is SGHVS and CDR2 FNYEAQ. With V trimmed by 1 base and J by 9 bases, 6 bases remained unmatched. The CDR3 runs to 14 residues. The CDR3 DNA follows: TGTGCCAGCAGCTTAGTTTGGGGGGGTCCTGAGCAGTTCTTC. It specifies CASSLVWGGPEQFF.

The chain has TRBV4-2 and TRBJ2-1; 8 nucleotides align to TRBD2. Germline-derived CDR1 and CDR2 are LGHNA and YNFKEQ. With 4 bases clipped from V and 2 bases from J, the junction kept 7 bases outside the gene matches. The CDR3 is made up of 16 amino acids. The CDR3 spells CASSRSGIGPYNEQFF. Here the CDR3 DNA reads TGTGCCAGCAGCCGTAGCGGGATTGGTCCCTACAATGAGCAGTTCTTC.

This clone was seen just once. The DNA for the CDR3 is TGTGCCAGCAACAGCAAGGGACAGATTATTTTCTATGGCTACACCTTC. This gives the protein CASNSKGQIIFYGYTF. The rearrangement joins TRBV28 to TRBJ1-2, with TRBD1 identical over 7 bases. The CDR3 totals 16 residues. Germline trimming cut 7 bases from V and 4 bases from J; bases unmatched to any gene: 15. The V gene's germline CDR1 is MDHEN and CDR2 SYDVKM.

This sequence joins TRBV27 and TRBJ1-3; 8 bases are shared with TRBD1. J was trimmed by 3 bases and V by 3 bases; bases with no gene match: 10. CDR3 length: 17 residues. In germline, CDR1 is MNHEY, CDR2 SMNVEV (reference sequence). The CDR3 spells CASSLVPQGVGGNTIYF. The CDR3 DNA reads TGTGCCAGCAGTTTGGTCCCACAGGGGGTTGGTGGAAACACCATATATTTT.